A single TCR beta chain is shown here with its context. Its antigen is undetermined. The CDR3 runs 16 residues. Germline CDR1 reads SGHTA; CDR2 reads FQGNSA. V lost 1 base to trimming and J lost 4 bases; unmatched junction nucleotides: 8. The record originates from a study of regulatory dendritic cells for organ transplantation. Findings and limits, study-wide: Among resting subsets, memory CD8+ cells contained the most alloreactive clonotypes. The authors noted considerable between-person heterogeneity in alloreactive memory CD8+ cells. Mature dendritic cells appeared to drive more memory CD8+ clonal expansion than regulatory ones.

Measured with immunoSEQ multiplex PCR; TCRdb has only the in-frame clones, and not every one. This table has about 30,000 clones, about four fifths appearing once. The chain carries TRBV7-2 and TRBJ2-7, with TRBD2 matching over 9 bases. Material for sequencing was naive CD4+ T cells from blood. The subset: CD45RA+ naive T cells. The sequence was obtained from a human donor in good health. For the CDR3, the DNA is TGTGCCAGCAGCTTAGGGTCCGCGCGGGGGGGGTACGAGCAGTACTTC. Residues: CASSLGSARGGYEQYF.